A selection of T cell receptor beta chains follows, all from one sample in a study of T cells after yellow fever vaccination. TCRdb fed the 5' RACE reads into MiXCR, producing one record per CDR3 protein. The data show a few hundred thousand distinct CDR3 sequences, 5.2% seen once. Sequenced here: CD4+ T cells sorted from PBMCs, sampled on the day of the yellow fever booster vaccination. The receptors originated from a man between 18 and 35 years old who received the YFV17D yellow fever vaccine. Both conserved end residues are part of each CDR3. The D gene is left open where the match is weak. Expanded clones are given a class, and other clones once, few, many or no size at all.

d_call	j_call	clone_size	v_call	cdr3_nt	cdr3_aa
TRBD2	TRBJ2-1	-	TRBV27	TGTGCCAGCAGTTTCAGGCGGGGGGGCGATGAGCAGTTCTTC	CASSFRRGGDEQFF
-	TRBJ1-6	-	TRBV5-5	TGTGCCAGCAGCTCCTATGGACAGAATAATTCACCCCTCCACTTT	CASSSYGQNNSPLHF
-	TRBJ1-3	-	TRBV12-3/TRBV12-4	TGTGCCAGCAGTTGGAACTCTGGAAACACCATATATTTT	CASSWNSGNTIYF
-	TRBJ1-6	few	TRBV6-5	TGTGCCAGCAGTTACTCGAGGGGCGGCTCACCCCTCCACTTT	CASSYSRGGSPLHF
-	TRBJ1-2	many	TRBV6-2/TRBV6-3	TGTGCCAGCAGTTACGGCAGGGATGGCTACACCTTC	CASSYGRDGYTF
-	TRBJ2-5	few	TRBV29-1	TGCAGCGTAACAGGAGCGGAGATGGAGACCCAGTACTTC	CSVTGAEMETQYF
-	TRBJ2-6	many	TRBV7-3	TGTGCCAGCAGCTTAAATAGGGGCTCTGGGGCCAACGTCCTGACTTTC	CASSLNRGSGANVLTF
-	TRBJ1-3	many	TRBV12-3/TRBV12-4	TGTGCCAGCAGTCCTGACAGACTTGGAAACACCATATATTTT	CASSPDRLGNTIYF
TRBD1	TRBJ1-4	many	TRBV7-2	TGTGCCAGCAGCCCCCCGGGGACAGGGGTGGGAAAACTGTTTTTT	CASSPPGTGVGKLFF
TRBD1	TRBJ2-1	many	TRBV5-5	TGTGCCAGCAGAAGAACAGGGGTTGGGTCCTACAATGAGCAGTTCTTC	CASRRTGVGSYNEQFF
TRBD2	TRBJ2-3	many	TRBV20-1	TGCAGTGCTAGAGACCCCAGCGGGGGGGCCGTAGGCACAGATACGCAGTATTTT	CSARDPSGGAVGTDTQYF
TRBD1	TRBJ2-7	many	TRBV7-6	TGTGCCAGCAGCTTAGAACCCGGGACAGGGCAAGAGCAGTACTTC	CASSLEPGTGQEQYF
TRBD1	TRBJ1-2	-	TRBV7-9	TGTGCCAGCAGCTCGGGACAGGGGACATATAACTATGGCTACACCTTC	CASSSGQGTYNYGYTF
-	TRBJ1-6	many	TRBV19	TGTGCCAGTAACCGAGCCTATAATTCACCCCTCCACTTT	CASNRAYNSPLHF
-	TRBJ1-6	many	TRBV19	TGTGCCAGTAGTATTCGCCCGTATAATTCACCCCTCCACTTT	CASSIRPYNSPLHF
-	TRBJ1-1	many	TRBV28	TGTGCCAGCAGTGTTAGCACTGAAGCTTTCTTT	CASSVSTEAFF
TRBD1	TRBJ1-1	few	TRBV7-2	TGTGCCAGCACCAACCAGGGGGTGAACACTGAAGCTTTCTTT	CASTNQGVNTEAFF
TRBD1	TRBJ2-1	-	TRBV10-1	TGCGCCAGCAGTGAGTCCCGGACAGGGGGCGATGAGCAGTTCTTC	CASSESRTGGDEQFF
-	TRBJ1-1	-	TRBV20-1	TGCAGTGCTAGCCGGACACCGAACACTGAAGCTTTCTTT	CSASRTPNTEAFF
TRBD1	TRBJ2-3	many	TRBV4-1	TGCGCCAGCAGCCAAGGGACAGGTGGAGATACGCAGTATTTT	CASSQGTGGDTQYF
TRBD1	TRBJ1-6	few	TRBV5-1	TGCGCCAGCAGCACCGGGACAGGGCTGAGGTCCTATAATTCACCCCTCCACTTT	CASSTGTGLRSYNSPLHF
-	TRBJ1-4	few	TRBV21-1	TGTGCCAGCACCCTCGGGGAGAGGAATGAAAAACTGTTTTTT	CASTLGERNEKLFF